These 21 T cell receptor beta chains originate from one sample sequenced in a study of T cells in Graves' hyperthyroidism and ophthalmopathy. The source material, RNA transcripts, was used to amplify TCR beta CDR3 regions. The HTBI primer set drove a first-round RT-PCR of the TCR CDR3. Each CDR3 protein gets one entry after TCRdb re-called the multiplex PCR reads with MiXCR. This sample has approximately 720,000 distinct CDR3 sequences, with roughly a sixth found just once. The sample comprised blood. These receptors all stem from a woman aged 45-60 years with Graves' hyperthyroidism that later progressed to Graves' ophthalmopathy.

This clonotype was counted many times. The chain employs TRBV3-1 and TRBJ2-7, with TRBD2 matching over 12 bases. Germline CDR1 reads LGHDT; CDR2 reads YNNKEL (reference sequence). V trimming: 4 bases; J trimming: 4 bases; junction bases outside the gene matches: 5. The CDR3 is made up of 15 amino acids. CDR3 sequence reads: CASSPLAGGRYEQYF. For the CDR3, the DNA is TGTGCCAGCAGCCCGCTAGCGGGGGGGCGATACGAGCAGTACTTC.

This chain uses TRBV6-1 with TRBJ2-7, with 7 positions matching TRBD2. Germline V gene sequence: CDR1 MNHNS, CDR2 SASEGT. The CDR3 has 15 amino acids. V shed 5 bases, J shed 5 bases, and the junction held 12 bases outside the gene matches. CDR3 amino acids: CASSYDGGGPHEQYF. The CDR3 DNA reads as TGTGCCAGCAGTTATGACGGCGGGGGACCCCACGAGCAGTACTTC.

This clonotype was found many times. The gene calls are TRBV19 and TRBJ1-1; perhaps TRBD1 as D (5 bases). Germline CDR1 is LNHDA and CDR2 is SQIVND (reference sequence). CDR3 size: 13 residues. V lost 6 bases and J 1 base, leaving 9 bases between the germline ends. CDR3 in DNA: TGTGCCAGTAGCGAGACAGAGAACACTGAAGCTTTCTTT. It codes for CASSETENTEAFF.

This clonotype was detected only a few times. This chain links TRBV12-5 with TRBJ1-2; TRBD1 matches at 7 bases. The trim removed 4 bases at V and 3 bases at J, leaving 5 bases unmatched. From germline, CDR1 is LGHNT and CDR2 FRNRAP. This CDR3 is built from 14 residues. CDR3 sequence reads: CASGSPGGDYGYTF. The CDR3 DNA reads TGTGCTAGTGGTTCCCCAGGGGGAGACTATGGCTACACCTTC.

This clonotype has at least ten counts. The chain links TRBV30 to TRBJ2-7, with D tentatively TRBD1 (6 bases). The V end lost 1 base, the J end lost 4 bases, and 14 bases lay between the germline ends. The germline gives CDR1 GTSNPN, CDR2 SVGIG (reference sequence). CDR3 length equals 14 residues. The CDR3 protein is CAWSGTVSFYEQYF. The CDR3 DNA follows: TGTGCCTGGAGTGGGACAGTAAGTTTTTACGAGCAGTACTTC.

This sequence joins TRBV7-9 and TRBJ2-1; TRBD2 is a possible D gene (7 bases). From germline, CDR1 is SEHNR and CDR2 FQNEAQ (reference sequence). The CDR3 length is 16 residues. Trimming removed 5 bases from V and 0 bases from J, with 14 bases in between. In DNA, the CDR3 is TGTGCCAGCAGCCCGGTAGGGGGGGCCTCCTACAATGAGCAGTTCTTC. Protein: CASSPVGGASYNEQFF.

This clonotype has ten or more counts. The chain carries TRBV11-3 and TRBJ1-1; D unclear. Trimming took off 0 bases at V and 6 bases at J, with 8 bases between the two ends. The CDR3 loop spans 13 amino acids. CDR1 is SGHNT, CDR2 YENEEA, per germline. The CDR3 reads CASSLDRVAEAFF. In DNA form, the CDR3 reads TGTGCCAGCAGCTTAGATCGGGTAGCTGAAGCTTTCTTT. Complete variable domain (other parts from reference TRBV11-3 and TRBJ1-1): EAGVVQSPRYKIIEKKQPVAFWCNPISGHNTLYWYLQNLGQGPELLIRYENEEAVDDSQLPKDRFSAERLKGVDSTLKIQPAELGDSAVYLCASSLDRVAEAFFGQGTRLTVV.

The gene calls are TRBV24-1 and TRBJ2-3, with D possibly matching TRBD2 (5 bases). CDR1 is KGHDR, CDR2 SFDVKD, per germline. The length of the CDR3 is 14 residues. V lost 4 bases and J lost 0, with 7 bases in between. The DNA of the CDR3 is TGTGCCACCAGTGACCGGGGAAGCACAGATACGCAGTATTTT. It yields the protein CATSDRGSTDTQYF.

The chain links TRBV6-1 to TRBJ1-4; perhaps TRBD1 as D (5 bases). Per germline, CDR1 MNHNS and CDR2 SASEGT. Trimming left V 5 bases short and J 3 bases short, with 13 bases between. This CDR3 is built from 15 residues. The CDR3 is CASSTSAGSNEKLFF. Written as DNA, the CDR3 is TGTGCCAGCAGTACGTCCGCAGGGTCTAATGAAAAACTGTTTTTT.

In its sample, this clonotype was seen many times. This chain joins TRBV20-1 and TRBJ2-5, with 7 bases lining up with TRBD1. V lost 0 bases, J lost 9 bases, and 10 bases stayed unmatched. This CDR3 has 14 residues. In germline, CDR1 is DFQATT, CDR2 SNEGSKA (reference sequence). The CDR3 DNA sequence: TGCAGTGCTAGAGATATTACAGGGGTCGGGTCCCAGTACTTC. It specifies CSARDITGVGSQYF.

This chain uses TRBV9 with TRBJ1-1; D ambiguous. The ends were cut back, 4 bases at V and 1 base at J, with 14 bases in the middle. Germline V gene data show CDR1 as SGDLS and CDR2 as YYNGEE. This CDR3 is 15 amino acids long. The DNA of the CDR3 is TGTGCCAGCAGCCCACGTGGGCTACGGAACACTGAAGCTTTCTTT. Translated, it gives CASSPRGLRNTEAFF.

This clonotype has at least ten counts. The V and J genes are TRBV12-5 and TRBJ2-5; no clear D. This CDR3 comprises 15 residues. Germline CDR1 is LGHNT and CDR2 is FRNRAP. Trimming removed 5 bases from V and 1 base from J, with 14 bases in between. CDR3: CASGPFPGSQETQYF. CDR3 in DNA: TGTGCTAGTGGTCCCTTTCCCGGCTCCCAAGAGACCCAGTACTTC.

CDR3 nucleotides: TGTGCCAGCAGCGTAGAAGGGGATCCTAATGAAAAACTGTTTTTT. Translating it yields CASSVEGDPNEKLFF. This rearrangement joins TRBV9 to TRBJ1-4; weak D call: TRBD1 (5 bases). Germline CDR1 and CDR2: SGDLS and YYNGEE. The CDR3 contains 15 residues. The V gene lost 0 bases and the J gene lost 3 bases, with 9 bases spanning the gap.

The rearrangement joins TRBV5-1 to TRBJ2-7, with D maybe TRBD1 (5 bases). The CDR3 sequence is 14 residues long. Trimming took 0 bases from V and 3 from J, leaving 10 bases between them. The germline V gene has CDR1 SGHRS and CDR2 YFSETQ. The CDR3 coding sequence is TGCGCCAGCAGCTTGGGACAGACGTTCTACGAGCAGTACTTC. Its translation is CASSLGQTFYEQYF.

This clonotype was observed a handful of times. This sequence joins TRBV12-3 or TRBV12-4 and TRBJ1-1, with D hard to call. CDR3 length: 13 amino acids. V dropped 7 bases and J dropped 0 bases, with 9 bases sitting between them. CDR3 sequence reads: CASNPNLNTEAFF. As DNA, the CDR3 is TGTGCCAGCAACCCCAATCTGAACACTGAAGCTTTCTTT.

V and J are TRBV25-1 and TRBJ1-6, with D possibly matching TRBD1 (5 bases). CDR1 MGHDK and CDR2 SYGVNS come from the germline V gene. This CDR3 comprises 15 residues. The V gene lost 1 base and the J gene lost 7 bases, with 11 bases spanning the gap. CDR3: CASSELGAGNSPLHF. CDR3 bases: TGTGCCAGCAGTGAATTAGGGGCTGGAAATTCACCCCTCCACTTT.

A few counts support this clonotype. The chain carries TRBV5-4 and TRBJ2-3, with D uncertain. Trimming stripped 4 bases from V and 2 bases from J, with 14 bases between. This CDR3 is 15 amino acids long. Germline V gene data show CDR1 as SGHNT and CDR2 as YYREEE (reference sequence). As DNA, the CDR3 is TGTGCCAGCAGCCTCGGCACAGTTCCCACAGATACGCAGTATTTT. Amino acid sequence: CASSLGTVPTDTQYF.

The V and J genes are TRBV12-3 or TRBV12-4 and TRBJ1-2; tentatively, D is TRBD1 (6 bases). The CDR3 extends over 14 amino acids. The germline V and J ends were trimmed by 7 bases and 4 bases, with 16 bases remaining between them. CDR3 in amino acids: CASTKAGRGYGYTF. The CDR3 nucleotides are TGTGCCAGCACCAAAGCGGGCAGGGGCTATGGCTACACCTTC.

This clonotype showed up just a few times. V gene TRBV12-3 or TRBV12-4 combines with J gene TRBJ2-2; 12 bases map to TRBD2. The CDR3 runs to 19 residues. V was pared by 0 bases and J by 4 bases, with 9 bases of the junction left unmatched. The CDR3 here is CASSLAQLAGGPGTGELFF. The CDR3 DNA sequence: TGTGCCAGCAGTTTAGCGCAGCTAGCGGGGGGGCCTGGCACCGGGGAGCTGTTTTTT.

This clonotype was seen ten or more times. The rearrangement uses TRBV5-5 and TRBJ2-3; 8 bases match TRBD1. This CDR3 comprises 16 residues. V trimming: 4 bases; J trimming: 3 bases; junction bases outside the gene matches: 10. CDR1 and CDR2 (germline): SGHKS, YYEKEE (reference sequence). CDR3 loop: CASSMGQEAKTDTQYF. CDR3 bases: TGTGCCAGCAGCATGGGACAGGAGGCAAAAACAGATACGCAGTATTTT.

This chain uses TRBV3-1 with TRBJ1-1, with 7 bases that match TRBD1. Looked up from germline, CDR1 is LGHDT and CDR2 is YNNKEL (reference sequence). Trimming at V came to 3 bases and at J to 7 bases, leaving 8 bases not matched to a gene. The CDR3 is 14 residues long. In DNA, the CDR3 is TGTGCCAGCAGCCATAACAGGGGCCAGGATGAAGCTTTCTTT. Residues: CASSHNRGQDEAFF.